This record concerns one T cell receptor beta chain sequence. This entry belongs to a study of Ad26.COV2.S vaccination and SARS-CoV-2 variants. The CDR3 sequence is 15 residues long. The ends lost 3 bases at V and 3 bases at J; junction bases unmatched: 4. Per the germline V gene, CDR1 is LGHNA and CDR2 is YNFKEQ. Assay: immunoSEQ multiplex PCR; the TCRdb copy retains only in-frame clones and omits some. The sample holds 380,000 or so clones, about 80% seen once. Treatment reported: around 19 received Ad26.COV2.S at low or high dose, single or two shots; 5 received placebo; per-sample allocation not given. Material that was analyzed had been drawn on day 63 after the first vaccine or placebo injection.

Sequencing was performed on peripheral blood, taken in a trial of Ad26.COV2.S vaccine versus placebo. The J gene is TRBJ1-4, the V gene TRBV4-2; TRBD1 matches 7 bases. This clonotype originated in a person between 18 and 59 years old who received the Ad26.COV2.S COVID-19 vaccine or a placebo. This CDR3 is CASSHSGTANEKLFF. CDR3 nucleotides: TGTGCCAGCAGCCACTCCGGGACAGCTAATGAAAAACTGTTTTTT.